This TCR beta chain appears in the sequencing data of a study of early T cells in non-severe SARS-CoV-2 infection. About the study: Sequencing used unsorted whole-blood bulk RNA, so chains lack pairing.

This CDR3 contains 14 residues. With 4 bases removed from V and 0 bases from J, the gap between germline ends came to 11 bases. Per the germline V gene, CDR1 is SQVTM and CDR2 is ANQGSEA. This clonotype was seen many times. Individual cDNA molecules carried attached unique molecular identifiers. A single record per CDR3 protein comes from TCRdb applying MiXCR to the 5' RACE reads. The sample has roughly 51,000 distinct CDR3 sequences; roughly 6% are singletons. The TCR originated in an adult who was a healthcare worker with PCR-confirmed SARS-CoV-2 infection or an uninfected control (not recorded which). Material: whole blood, obtained at baseline. The V gene is TRBV29-1, the J gene TRBJ2-3, with D possibly called TRBD1 or TRBD2 (5 bases each). This CDR3 is CSVAGRTSTDTQYF. The DNA of the CDR3 is TGCAGCGTTGCGGGACGGACCAGCACAGATACGCAGTATTTT.